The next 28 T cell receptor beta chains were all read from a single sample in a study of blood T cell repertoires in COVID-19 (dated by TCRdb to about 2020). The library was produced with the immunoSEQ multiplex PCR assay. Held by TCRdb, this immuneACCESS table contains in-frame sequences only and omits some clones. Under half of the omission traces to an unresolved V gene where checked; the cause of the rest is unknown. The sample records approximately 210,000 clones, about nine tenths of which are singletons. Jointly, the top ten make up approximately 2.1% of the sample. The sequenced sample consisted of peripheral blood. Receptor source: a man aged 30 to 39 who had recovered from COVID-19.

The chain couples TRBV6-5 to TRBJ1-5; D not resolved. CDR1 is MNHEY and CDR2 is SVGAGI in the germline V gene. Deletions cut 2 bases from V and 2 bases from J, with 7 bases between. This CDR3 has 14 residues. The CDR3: CASSYNRGNQPQHF. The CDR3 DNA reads TGTGCCAGCAGTTACAATCGGGGCAATCAGCCCCAGCATTTT.

DNA of the CDR3: TGTGCCAGCAGTGCCTCCACAGGGGGCACTGAAGCTTTCTTT. This codes for CASSASTGGTEAFF. This chain joins TRBV2 and TRBJ1-1; TRBD1 matches at 8 bases. With 4 bases clipped from V and 4 bases from J, the junction kept 5 bases outside the gene matches. CDR1 is SNHLY and CDR2 is FYNNEI in the germline V gene. The CDR3 is 14 amino acids.

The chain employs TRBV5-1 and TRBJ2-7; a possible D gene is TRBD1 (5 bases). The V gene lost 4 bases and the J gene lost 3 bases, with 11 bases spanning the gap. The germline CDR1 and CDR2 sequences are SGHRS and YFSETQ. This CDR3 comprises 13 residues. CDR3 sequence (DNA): TGCGCCAGCAGCACCAGGACAAGCTACGAGCAGTACTTC. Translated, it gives CASSTRTSYEQYF.

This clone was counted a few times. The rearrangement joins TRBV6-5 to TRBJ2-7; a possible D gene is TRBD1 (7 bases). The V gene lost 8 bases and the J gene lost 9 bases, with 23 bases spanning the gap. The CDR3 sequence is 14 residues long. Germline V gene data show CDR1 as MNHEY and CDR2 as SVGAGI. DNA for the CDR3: TGTGCCAGCCAGGATCCGGCAGGGGGAGGAGTGCAGTACTTC. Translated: CASQDPAGGGVQYF.

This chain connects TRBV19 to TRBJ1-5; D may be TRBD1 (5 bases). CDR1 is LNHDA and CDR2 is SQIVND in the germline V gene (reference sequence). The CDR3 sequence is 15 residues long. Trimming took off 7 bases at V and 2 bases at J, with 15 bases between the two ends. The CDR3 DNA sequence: TGTGCCAGTACCGCAGGGTCAGGAGGCAATCAGCCCCAGCATTTT. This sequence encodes CASTAGSGGNQPQHF.

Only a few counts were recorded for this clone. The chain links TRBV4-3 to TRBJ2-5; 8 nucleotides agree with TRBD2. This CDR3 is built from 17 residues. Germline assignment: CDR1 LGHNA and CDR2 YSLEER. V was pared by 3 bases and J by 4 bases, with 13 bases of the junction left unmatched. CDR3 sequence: CASSQTSGTRGVETQYF. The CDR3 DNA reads TGCGCCAGCAGCCAGACGTCCGGGACTAGGGGTGTAGAGACCCAGTACTTC.

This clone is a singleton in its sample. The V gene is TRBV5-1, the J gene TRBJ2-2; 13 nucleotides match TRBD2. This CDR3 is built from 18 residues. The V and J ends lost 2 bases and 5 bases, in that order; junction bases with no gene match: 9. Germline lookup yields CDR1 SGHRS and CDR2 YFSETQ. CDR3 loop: CASSFSLAGGPGTGELFF. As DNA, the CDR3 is TGCGCCAGCAGCTTCTCACTAGCGGGGGGGCCGGGGACCGGGGAGCTGTTTTTT. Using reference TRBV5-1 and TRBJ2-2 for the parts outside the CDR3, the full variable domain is KAGVTQTPRYLIKTRGQQVTLSCSPISGHRSVSWYQQTPGQGLQFLFEYFSETQRNKGNFPGRFSGRQFSNSRSEMNVSTLELGDSALYLCASSFSLAGGPGTGELFFGEGSRLTVL.

The CDR3 region is CATSDRDNQETQYF. In nucleotides, the CDR3 is TGTGCCACCAGTGATAGGGACAACCAAGAGACCCAGTACTTC. The V gene is TRBV24-1, the J gene TRBJ2-5; weak D call: TRBD1 (6 bases). V shed 3 bases and J shed 0 bases, with 7 bases lying between them. Germline V gene data show CDR1 as KGHDR and CDR2 as SFDVKD. The CDR3 has 14 amino acids.

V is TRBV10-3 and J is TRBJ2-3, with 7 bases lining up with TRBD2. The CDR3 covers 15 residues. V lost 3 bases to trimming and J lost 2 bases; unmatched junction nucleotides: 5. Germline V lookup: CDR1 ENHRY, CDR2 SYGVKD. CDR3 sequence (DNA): TGTGCCATCAGTGACCGGGCGGGGGTCACAGATACGCAGTATTTT. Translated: CAISDRAGVTDTQYF.

CDR3 DNA sequence: TGTGCCAGCAGCCCGGGGGGACTAGCGAACCAAGAGACCCAGTACTTC. Translating gives CASSPGGLANQETQYF. The genes are TRBV5-4 and TRBJ2-5; 10 bases match TRBD2. CDR1 and CDR2 (germline): SGHNT, YYREEE (reference sequence). Trimming cost V 4 bases and J 0 bases; bases outside gene matches: 6. The CDR3 is made up of 16 amino acids.

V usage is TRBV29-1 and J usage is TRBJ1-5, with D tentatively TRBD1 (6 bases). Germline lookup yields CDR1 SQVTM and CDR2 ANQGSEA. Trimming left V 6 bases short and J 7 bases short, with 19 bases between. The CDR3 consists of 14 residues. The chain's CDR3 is CSVSEAGRGQPQHF. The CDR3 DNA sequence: TGCAGCGTGTCTGAGGCAGGAAGGGGGCAGCCCCAGCATTTT.

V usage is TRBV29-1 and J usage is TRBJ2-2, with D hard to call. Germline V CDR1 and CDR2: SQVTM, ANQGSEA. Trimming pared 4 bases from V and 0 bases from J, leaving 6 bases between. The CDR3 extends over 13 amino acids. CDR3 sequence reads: CSVGDTNTGELFF. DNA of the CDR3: TGCAGCGTTGGAGACACGAACACCGGGGAGCTGTTTTTT.

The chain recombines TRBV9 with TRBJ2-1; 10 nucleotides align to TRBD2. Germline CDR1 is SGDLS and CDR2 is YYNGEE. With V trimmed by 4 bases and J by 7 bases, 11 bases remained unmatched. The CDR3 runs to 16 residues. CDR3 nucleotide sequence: TGTGCCAGCAGCCGTAGTCTAGCGGGGGAGGTGAATGAGCAGTTCTTC. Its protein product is CASSRSLAGEVNEQFF.

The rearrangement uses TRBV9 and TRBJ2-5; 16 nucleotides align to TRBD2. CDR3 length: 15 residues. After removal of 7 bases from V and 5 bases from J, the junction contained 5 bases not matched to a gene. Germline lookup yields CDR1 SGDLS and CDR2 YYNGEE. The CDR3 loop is CASGTSGGASETQYF. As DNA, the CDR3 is TGTGCCAGCGGGACTAGCGGGGGGGCCTCCGAGACCCAGTACTTC.

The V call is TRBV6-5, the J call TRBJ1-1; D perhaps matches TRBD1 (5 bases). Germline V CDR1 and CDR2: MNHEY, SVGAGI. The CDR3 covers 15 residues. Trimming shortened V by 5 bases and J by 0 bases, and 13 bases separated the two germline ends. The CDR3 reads CASSRDRPMNTEAFF. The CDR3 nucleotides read TGTGCCAGCAGTCGCGACAGACCTATGAACACTGAAGCTTTCTTT.

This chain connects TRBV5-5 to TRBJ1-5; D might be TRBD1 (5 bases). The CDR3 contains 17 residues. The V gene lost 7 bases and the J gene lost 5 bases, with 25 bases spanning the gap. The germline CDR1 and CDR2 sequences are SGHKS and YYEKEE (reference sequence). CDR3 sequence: CASAWAYHSQGDQPQHF. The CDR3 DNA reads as TGTGCCAGCGCATGGGCCTATCACTCTCAAGGGGATCAGCCCCAGCATTTT.

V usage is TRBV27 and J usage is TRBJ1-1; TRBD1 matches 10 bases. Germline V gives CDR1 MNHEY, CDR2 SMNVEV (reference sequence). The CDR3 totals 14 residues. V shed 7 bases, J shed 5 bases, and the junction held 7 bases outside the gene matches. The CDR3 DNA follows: TGTGCCAGCACCGGACAGGGGGATTTGACTGAAGCTTTCTTT. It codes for CASTGQGDLTEAFF.

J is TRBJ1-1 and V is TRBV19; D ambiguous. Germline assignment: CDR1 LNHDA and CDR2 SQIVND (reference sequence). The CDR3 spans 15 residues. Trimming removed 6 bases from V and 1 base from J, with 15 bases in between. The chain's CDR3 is CASSPFAGSNTEAFF. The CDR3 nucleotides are TGTGCCAGTAGCCCTTTCGCGGGATCGAACACTGAAGCTTTCTTT.

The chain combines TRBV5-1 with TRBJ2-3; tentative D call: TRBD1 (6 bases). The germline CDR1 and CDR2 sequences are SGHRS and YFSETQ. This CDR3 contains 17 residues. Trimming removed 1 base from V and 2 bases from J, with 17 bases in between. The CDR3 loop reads CASSLPRVRDNTDTQYF. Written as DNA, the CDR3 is TGCGCCAGCAGCTTGCCAAGGGTCCGGGACAACACAGATACGCAGTATTTT.

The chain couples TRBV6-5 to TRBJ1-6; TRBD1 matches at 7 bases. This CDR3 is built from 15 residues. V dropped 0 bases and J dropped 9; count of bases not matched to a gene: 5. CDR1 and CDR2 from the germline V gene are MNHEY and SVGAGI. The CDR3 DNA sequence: TGTGCCAGCAGTTACTCGAAACAGGGGATTTCACCCCTCCACTTT. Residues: CASSYSKQGISPLHF.

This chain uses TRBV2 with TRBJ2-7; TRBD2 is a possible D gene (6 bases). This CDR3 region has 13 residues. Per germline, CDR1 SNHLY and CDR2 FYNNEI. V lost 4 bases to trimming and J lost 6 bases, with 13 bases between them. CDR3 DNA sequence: TGTGCCAGCAGTGGTTCGCAGGGAGGCGAGCAGTACTTC. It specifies CASSGSQGGEQYF.

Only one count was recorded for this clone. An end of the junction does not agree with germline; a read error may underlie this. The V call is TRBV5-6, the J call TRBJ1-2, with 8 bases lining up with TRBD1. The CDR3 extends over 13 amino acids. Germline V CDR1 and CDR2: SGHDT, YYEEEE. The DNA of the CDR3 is TGTGCCAGCAGCCCGCAAAAGGACAGGGCGACCTTCTTC. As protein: CASSPQKDRATFF. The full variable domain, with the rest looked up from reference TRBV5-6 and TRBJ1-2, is DAGVTQSPTHLIKTRGQQVTLRCSPKSGHDTVSWYQQALGQGPQFIFQYYEEEERQRGNFPDRFSGHQFPNYSSELNVNALLLGDSALYLCASSPQKDRATFFGSGTRLTVV.

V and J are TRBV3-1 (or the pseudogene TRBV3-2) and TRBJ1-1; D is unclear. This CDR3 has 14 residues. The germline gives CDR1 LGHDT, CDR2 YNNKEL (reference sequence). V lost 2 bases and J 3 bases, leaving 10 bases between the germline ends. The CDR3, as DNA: TGTGCCAGCAGCCAAAGAGGGAGGGACACTGAAGCTTTCTTT. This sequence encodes CASSQRGRDTEAFF.

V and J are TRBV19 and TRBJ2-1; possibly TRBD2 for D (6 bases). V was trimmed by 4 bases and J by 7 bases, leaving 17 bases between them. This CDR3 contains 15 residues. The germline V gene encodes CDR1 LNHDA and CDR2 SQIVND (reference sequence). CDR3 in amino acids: CASSTLVSGRNEQFF. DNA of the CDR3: TGTGCCAGTAGTACCCTCGTGAGCGGGCGGAATGAGCAGTTCTTC.

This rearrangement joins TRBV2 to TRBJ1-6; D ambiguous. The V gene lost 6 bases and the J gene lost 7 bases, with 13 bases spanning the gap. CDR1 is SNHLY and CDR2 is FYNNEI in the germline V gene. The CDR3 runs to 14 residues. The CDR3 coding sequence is TGTGCCAGCAGGCCGGGAAACGGGAATTCACCCCTCCACTTT. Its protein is CASRPGNGNSPLHF.

The CDR3 bases are TGTGCCAGCAGTTCAACAGGGTACCAAGAGACCCAGTACTTC. This encodes CASSSTGYQETQYF. This chain connects TRBV27 to TRBJ2-5; D might be TRBD1 (6 bases). Trimming took 4 bases from V and 0 from J, leaving 9 bases between them. This CDR3 has 14 residues. Per the germline V gene, CDR1 is MNHEY and CDR2 is SMNVEV (reference sequence).

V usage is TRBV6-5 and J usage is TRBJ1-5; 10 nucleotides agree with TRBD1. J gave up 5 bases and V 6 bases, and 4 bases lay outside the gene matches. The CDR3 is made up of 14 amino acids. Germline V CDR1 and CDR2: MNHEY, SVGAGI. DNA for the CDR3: TGTGCCAGCAGCAAAGGGACAGGGGATCAGCCCCAGCATTTT. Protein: CASSKGTGDQPQHF.

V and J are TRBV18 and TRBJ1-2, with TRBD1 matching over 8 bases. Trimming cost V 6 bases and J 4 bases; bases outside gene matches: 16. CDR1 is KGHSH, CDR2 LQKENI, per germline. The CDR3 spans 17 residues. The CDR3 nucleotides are TGTGCCAGCTCCCTCAGTACTGGACAGGGTGTTACCTATGGCTACACCTTC. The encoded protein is CASSLSTGQGVTYGYTF.